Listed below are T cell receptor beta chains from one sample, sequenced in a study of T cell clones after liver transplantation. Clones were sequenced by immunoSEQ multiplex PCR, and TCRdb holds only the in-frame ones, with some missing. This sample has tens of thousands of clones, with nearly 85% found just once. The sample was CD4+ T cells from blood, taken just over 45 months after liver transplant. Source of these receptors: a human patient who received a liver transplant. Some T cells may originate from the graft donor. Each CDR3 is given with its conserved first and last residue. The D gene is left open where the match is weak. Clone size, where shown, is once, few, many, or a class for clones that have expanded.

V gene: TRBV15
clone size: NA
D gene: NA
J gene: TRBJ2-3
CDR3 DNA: TGTGCCACCAGCAGAGGATGGGGGGGCTCGGCAGATACGCAGTATTTT
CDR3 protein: CATSRGWGGSADTQYF

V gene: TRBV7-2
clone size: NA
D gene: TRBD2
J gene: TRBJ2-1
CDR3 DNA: TGTGCCAGCAGCTCGGGACTAGCTTGGGTTGAGCAGTTCTTC
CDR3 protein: CASSSGLAWVEQFF

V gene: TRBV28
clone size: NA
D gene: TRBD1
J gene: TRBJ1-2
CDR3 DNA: TGTGCCAGCGGGACAGCTTCACCTAACTATGGCTACACCTTC
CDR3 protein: CASGTASPNYGYTF

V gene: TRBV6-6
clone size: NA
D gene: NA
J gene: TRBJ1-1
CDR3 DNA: TGTGCCAGCAGTTTCCACACGAACACTGAAGCTTTCTTT
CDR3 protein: CASSFHTNTEAFF

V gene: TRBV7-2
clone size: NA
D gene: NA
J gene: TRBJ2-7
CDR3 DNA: TGTGCCAGCAGCTTAGGGACGGACTCCTACGAGCAGTACTTC
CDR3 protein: CASSLGTDSYEQYF

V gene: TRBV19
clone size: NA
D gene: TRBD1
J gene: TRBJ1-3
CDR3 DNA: TGTGCCAGTAGTCCGAACAGGGGAGTAACCGGAAACACCATATATTTT
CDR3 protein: CASSPNRGVTGNTIYF

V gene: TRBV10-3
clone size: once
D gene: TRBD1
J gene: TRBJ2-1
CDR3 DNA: TGTGCCACCGCTAGGGACAGTCACTCCTACAATGAGCAGTTCTTC
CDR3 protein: CATARDSHSYNEQFF

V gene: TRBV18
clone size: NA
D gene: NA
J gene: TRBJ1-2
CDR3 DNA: TGTGCCAGCTCACCCTACGGCCAGATCAACTATGGCTACACCTTC
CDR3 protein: CASSPYGQINYGYTF

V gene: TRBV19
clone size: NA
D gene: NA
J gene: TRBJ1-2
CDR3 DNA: TGTGCCAGTAGTATGAGGACGCAGGCCTATGGCTACACCTTC
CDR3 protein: CASSMRTQAYGYTF

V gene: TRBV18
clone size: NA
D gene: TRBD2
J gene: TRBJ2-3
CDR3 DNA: TGTGCCAGCTCACCACGCGGGAGGGGTACAGATACGCAGTATTTT
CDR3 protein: CASSPRGRGTDTQYF

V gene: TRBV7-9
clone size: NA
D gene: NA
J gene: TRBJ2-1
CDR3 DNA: TGTGCCAGCAGCCTCTTGCCAGAGGGCGGGGCTGAGCAGTTCTTC
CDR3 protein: CASSLLPEGGAEQFF

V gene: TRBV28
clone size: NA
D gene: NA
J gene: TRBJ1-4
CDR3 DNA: TGTGCCAGCAGGTTGGCGGTTAGTAGGAGGTGGTCTAATGAAAAACTGTTTTTT
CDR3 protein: CASRLAVSRRWSNEKLFF

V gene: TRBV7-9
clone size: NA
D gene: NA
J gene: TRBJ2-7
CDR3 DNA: TGTGCCAGCAGCCCACGAGGCGGGGGCCACGAGCAGTACTTC
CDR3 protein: CASSPRGGGHEQYF

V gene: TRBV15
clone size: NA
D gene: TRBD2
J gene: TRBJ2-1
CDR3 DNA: TGTGCCACCAGCGGGGGGACTAGCGGATACAATGAGCAGTTCTTC
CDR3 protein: CATSGGTSGYNEQFF

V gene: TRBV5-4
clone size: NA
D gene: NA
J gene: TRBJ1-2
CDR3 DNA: TGTGCCAGCAGCTTGGGGGGTGGAGGGGTCTATGGCTACACCTTC
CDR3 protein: CASSLGGGGVYGYTF

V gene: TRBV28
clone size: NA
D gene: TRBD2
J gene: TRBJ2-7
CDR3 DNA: TGTGCCAGCGGGGGACTAGCGGACTCCTACGGGCAGTACTTC
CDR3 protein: CASGGLADSYGQYF

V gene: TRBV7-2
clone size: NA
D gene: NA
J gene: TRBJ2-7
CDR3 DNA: TGTGCCAGCAGCCCCTCCTGGCAGGGGAACGAGCAGTACTTC
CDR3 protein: CASSPSWQGNEQYF

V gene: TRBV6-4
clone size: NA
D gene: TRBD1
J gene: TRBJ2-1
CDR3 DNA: TGTGCCAGCAGCCGGGACAGGGACATTAATGAGCAGTTCTTC
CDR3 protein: CASSRDRDINEQFF

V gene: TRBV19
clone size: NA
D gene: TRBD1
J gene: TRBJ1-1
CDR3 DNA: TGTGCCAGTAAAGGACAGGGGGCCGGAGGCACTGAAGCTTTCTTT
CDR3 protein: CASKGQGAGGTEAFF

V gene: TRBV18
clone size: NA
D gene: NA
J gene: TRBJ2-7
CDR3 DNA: TGTGCCAGCTCACCAGGACAAGGGGATCTCTACGAGCAGTACTTC
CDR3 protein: CASSPGQGDLYEQYF

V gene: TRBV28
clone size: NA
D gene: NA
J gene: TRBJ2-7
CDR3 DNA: TGTGCCAGCAGTCTCCTACCGGTGGGCGGAGGTAGCGAGCAGTACTTC
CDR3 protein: CASSLLPVGGGSEQYF

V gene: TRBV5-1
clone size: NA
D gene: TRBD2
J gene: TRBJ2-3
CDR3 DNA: TGCGCCAGCAGCCCCCGGACTAGCGGGAGCTCAGATACGCAGTATTTT
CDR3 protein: CASSPRTSGSSDTQYF

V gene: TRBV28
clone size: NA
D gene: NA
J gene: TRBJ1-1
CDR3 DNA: TGTGCCAGCAGTGGAGTGACTGGATCTGAAGCTTTCTTT
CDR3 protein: CASSGVTGSEAFF

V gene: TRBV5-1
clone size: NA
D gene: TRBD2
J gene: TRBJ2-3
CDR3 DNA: TGCGCCAGCAGCTTGGACGGGGGGACCACAGATACGCAGTATTTT
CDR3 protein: CASSLDGGTTDTQYF

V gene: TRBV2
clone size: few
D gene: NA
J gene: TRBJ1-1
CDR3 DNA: TGTGCCAGCAGGTTGGAGGTTTACACTGAAGCTTTCTTT
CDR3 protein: CASRLEVYTEAFF

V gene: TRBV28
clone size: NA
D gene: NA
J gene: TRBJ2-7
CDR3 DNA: TGTGCCAGCGGACAGTTTAACGAGCAGTACTTC
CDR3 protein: CASGQFNEQYF

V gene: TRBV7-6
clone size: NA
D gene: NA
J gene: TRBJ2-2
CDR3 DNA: TGTGCCAGCAGCTTACCAGTCCGGGGGTCCGGGGAGCTGTTTTTT
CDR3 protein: CASSLPVRGSGELFF

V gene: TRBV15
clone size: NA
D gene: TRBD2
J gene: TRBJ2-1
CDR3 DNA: TGTGCCACCAGCAGAGATCGCGGGAGCTCCTACAATGAGCAGTTCTTC
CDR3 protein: CATSRDRGSSYNEQFF

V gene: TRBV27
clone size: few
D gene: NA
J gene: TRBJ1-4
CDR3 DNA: TGTGCCAGCAGTTTAAGGGGGGCGCGGGATAATGAAAAACTGTTTTTT
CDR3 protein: CASSLRGARDNEKLFF

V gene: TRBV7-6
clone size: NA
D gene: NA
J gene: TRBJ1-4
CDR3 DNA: TGTGCCAGCAGCCCGTGGAGCCAGGGGATGGGAGAAAAACTGTTTTTT
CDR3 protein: CASSPWSQGMGEKLFF

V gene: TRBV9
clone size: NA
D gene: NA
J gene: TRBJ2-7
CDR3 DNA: TGTGCCAGCAGCGTAGATCAGGGGACTGACTACGAGCAGTACTTC
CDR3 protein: CASSVDQGTDYEQYF

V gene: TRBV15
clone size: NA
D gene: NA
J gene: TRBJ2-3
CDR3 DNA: TGTGCCACCAGCAGAGTCCCTTTAGGGGCTGGGACAGATACGCAGTATTTT
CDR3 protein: CATSRVPLGAGTDTQYF

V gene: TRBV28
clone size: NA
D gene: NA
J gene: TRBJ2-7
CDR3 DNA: TGTGCCAGCACTACCGGGACGGCCTCCTACGAGCAGTACTTC
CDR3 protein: CASTTGTASYEQYF

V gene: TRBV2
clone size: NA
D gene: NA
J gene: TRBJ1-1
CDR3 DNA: TGTGCCAGCAGTGCCGGGGTTAGCACTGAAGCTTTCTTT
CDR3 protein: CASSAGVSTEAFF

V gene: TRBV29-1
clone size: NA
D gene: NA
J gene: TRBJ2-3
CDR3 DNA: TGCAGCGTTTGCTCAGGGGACTTAACAGATACGCAGTATTTT
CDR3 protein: CSVCSGDLTDTQYF

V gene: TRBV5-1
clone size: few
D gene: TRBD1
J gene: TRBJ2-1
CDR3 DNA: TGCGCCAGCAGCCTTAGGACAGGGATTAGGACTGAGCAGTTCTTC
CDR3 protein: CASSLRTGIRTEQFF

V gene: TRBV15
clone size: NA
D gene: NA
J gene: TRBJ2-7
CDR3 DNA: TGTGCCACCAGCAGTAACTGGGAGGCCAGATACGAGCAGTACTTC
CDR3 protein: CATSSNWEARYEQYF

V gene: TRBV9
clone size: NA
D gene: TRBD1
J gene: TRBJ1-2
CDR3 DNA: TGTGCCAGCAGCGCCGCCGGGACAGTCGGGATTTCCTATGGCTACACCTTC
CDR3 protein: CASSAAGTVGISYGYTF

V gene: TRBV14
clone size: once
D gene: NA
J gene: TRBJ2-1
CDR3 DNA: TGTGCCAGCAGCCAAGATCAGATCGTGGGGGCGGCGGGGGAGCAGTTCTTC
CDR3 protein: CASSQDQIVGAAGEQFF

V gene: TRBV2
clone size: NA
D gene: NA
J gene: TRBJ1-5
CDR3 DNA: TGTGCCAGCAGTGATTCAGTTGCAGGAGATAATCAGCCCCAGCATTTT
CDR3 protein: CASSDSVAGDNQPQHF

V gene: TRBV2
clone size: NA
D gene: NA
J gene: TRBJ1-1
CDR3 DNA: TGTGCCAGCTCTGCAGGGGCTGGCACTGAAGCTTTCTTT
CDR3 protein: CASSAGAGTEAFF

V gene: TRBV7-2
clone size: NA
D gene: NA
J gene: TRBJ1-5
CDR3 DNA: TGTGCCAGCAGCCGGACCGGACAAGTCAATCAGCCCCAGCATTTT
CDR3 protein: CASSRTGQVNQPQHF